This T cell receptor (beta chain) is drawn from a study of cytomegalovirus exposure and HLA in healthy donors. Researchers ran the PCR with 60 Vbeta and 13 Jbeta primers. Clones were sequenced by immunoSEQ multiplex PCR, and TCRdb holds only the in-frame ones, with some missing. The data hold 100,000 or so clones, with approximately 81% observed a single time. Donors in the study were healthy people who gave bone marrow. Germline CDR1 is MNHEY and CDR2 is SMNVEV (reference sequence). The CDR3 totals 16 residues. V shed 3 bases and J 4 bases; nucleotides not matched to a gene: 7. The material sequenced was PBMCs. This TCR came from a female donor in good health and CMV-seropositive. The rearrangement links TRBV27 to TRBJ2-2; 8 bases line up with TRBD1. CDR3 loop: CASSFRQGASTGELFF. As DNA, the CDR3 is TGTGCCAGCAGTTTCAGGCAGGGGGCTAGCACCGGGGAGCTGTTTTTT.